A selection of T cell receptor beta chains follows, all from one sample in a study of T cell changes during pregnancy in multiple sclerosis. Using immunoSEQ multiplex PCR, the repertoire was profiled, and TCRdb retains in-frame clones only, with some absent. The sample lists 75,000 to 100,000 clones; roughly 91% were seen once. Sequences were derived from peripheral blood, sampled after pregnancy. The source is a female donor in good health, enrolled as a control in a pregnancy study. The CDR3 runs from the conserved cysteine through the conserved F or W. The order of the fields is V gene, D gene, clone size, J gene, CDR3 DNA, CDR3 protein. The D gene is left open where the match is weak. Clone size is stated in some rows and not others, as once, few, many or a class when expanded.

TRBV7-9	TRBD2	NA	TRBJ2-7	TGTGCCAGCAGCCAACGGGTTAGCGGGGGCCACTACGAGCAGTACTTC	CASSQRVSGGHYEQYF
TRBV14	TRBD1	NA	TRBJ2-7	TGTGCCAGCAGCCAAGCCCGGACAGGGGAAGAGCAGTACTTC	CASSQARTGEEQYF
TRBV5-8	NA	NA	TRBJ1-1	TGTGCCAGCAGCCGGGGGAATGAAGCTTTCTTT	CASSRGNEAFF
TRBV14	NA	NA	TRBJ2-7	TGTGCCAGCAGCCAAGCTGCTAGGGGATACGGCGAGCAGTACTTC	CASSQAARGYGEQYF
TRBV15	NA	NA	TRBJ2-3	TGTGCCACCAGCGGGGCGAGTAGGGTAGCAGATACGCAGTATTTT	CATSGASRVADTQYF
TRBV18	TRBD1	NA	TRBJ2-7	TGTGCCAGCTCACCAGAAAGACAGGGCTACGAGCAGTACTTC	CASSPERQGYEQYF
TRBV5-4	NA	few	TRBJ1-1	TGTGCCAGCAGCTTGGGATCTAGGGAAGCTTTCTTT	CASSLGSREAFF
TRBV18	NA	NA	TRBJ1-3	TGTGCCAGCTTCCAGGGAATCGGAAACACCATATATTTT	CASFQGIGNTIYF
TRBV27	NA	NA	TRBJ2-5	TGTGCCAGCAGTCTTCTCCCCACTAGGCCCAAAGAGACCCAGTACTTC	CASSLLPTRPKETQYF
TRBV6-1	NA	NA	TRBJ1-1	TGTGCCAGCACCAGGAAAGTCGGCACTGAAGCTTTCTTT	CASTRKVGTEAFF
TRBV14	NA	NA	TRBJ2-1	TGTGCCAGCAGAGGTCGGCGGGGGCGAAACAATGAGCAGTTCTTC	CASRGRRGRNNEQFF
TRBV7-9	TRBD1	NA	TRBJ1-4	TGTGCCAGCAGCCCGGCCCGGGACAGGACTGCAACTAATGAAAAACTGTTTTTT	CASSPARDRTATNEKLFF
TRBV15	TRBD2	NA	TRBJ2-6	TGTGCCACCAGCCGGGGGGGCAGTACCAGCTCTGGGGCCAACGTCCTGACTTTC	CATSRGGSTSSGANVLTF
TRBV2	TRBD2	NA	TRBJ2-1	TGTGCCAGCAGTGATCTGTCTAGCGGGTATGAGCAGTTCTTC	CASSDLSSGYEQFF
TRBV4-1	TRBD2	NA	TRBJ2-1	TGCGCCAGCAGCCCCAGACTAGCGGGGGGGTACAATGAGCAGTTCTTC	CASSPRLAGGYNEQFF
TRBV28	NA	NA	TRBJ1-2	TGTGCCAGCACAATCATCGCGGGGGGCTACACCTTC	CASTIIAGGYTF
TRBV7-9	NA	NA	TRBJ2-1	TGTGCCAGCAGCTTAGGCTCAAGAGGGGAGCAGTTCTTC	CASSLGSRGEQFF
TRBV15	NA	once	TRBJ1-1	TGTGCCACCAGCAGGGCATGGGCCCTTAGCACTGAAGCTTTCTTT	CATSRAWALSTEAFF
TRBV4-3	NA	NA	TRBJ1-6	TGCGCCAGCAGCCAAGGATATCGGGGGTATAATTCACCCCTCCACTTT	CASSQGYRGYNSPLHF
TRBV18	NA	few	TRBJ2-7	TGTGCCAGCTCCCCCGGTCGGGAGCAGTACTTC	CASSPGREQYF
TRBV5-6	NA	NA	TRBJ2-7	TGTGCCAGCAGCGCGCGGGACGAGCAGTACTTC	CASSARDEQYF
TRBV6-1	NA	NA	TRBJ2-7	TGTGCCAGCAGTGATCCCAACTCCTACGAGCAGTACTTC	CASSDPNSYEQYF
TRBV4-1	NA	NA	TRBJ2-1	TGCGCCAGCAGCCAAGTTGGAGGACGTTACAATGAGCAGTTCTTC	CASSQVGGRYNEQFF
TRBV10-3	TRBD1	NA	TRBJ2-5	TGTGCCATAGGGACAGGGGAGCAAGAGACCCAGTACTTC	CAIGTGEQETQYF
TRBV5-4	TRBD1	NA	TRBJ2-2	TGTGCCAGCAGCAAAGGACAGGGCGGCACCGGGGAGCTGTTTTTT	CASSKGQGGTGELFF
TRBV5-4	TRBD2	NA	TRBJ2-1	TGTGCCAGCAGCTCCCGCGGGGGCTACAATGAGCAGTTCTTC	CASSSRGGYNEQFF
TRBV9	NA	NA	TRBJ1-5	TGTGCCAGCAGCGTAGATGGAGGTAGCAATCAGCCCCAGCATTTT	CASSVDGGSNQPQHF
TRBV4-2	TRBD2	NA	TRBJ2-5	TGTGCCAGCAGCCAAGGAAGGCAACTAGCGGGGGCCGAGACCCAGTACTTC	CASSQGRQLAGAETQYF
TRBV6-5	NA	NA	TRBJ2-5	TGTGCCAGCAGTTACGATCCTAGCCAAGAGACCCAGTACTTC	CASSYDPSQETQYF
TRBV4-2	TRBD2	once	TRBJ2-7	TGTGCCAGCAGGCCAAGAGCGGGGGGCTCCTACGAGCAGTACTTC	CASRPRAGGSYEQYF
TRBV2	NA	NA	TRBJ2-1	TGTGCCAGCAGTGAAATCGGGAGCTCCTACAATGAGCAGTTCTTC	CASSEIGSSYNEQFF
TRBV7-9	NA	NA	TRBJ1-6	TGTGCCAGCAGCCACAGCTCCTATAATTCACCCCTCCACTTT	CASSHSSYNSPLHF
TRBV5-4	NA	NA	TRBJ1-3	TGTGCCAGCAGCACCAGGGGTAACTCTGGAAACACCATATATTTT	CASSTRGNSGNTIYF
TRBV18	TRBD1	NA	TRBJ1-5	TGTGCCAGCTCACCGACAGGGGACAATCAGCCCCAGCATTTT	CASSPTGDNQPQHF
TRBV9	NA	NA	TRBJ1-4	TGTGCCAGCAACCGAGGCGGGGCGACTAATGAAAAACTGTTTTTT	CASNRGGATNEKLFF
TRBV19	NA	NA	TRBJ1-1	TGTGCCAGTAGTAAGAAGACAGTCCGCACACTGAACACTGAAGCTTTCTTT	CASSKKTVRTLNTEAFF
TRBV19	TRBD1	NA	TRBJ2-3	TGTGCCAGTAATAACAGGGGGATAGGCACAGATACGCAGTATTTT	CASNNRGIGTDTQYF
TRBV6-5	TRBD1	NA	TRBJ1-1	TGTGCCAGCAGTTGGACAGGGGTGGTGACTGAAGCTTTCTTT	CASSWTGVVTEAFF
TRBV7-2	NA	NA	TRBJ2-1	TGTGCCAGCAGCCAGTCCGGGACTTATAACAATGAGCAGTTCTTC	CASSQSGTYNNEQFF
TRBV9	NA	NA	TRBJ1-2	TGTGCCAGCAGCGTAGGCAGGGAATATGGCTACACCTTC	CASSVGREYGYTF
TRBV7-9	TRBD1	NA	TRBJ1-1	TGTGCCAGCAGCTCACCGGGACAGACGAACACTGAAGCTTTCTTT	CASSSPGQTNTEAFF
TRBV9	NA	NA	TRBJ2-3	TGTGCCAGCAGCCCAGGACTGGATGCTAGCACAGATACGCAGTATTTT	CASSPGLDASTDTQYF
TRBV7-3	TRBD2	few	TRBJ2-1	TGTGCCAGCAGCTTAAACCCCGGCGCGGGGGGGCCCTACAATGAGCAGTTCTTC	CASSLNPGAGGPYNEQFF
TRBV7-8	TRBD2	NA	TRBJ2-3	TGTGCCAGCAACCTGGGACTATCCACAGATACGCAGTATTTT	CASNLGLSTDTQYF
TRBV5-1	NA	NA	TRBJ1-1	TGCGCCAGCAGCTTGACCACGGGGGAAGCTTTCTTT	CASSLTTGEAFF
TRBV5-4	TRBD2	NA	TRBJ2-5	TGTGCCAGCAAATTGGGACTAGCGGTTCAAGAGACCCAGTACTTC	CASKLGLAVQETQYF
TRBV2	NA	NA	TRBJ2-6	TGTGCCAGCACCATAACAGGGCCTGGGGCCAACGTCCTGACTTTC	CASTITGPGANVLTF
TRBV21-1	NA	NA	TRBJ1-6	TGTGCCAGCAGCAAAGCGCGCCAGGGCTATTCACCCCTCCACTTT	CASSKARQGYSPLHF
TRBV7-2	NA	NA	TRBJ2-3	TGTGCCAGCAGTTCCCTATACACAGATACGCAGTATTTT	CASSSLYTDTQYF
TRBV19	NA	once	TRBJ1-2	TGTGCCAGTAGTACGCAGGGAAGGGGTAACTATGGCTACACCTTC	CASSTQGRGNYGYTF
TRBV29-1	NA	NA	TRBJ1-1	TGCAGCGGTACCGGGACAACTGAAGCTTTCTTT	CSGTGTTEAFF
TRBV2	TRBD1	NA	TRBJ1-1	TGTGCCAGCAGTCCAGGGGACAGGGACACTGAAGCTTTCTTT	CASSPGDRDTEAFF
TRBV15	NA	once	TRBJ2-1	TGTGCCACCACCGGGGACTCCTACAATGAGCAGTTCTTC	CATTGDSYNEQFF
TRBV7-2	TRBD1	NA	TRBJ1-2	TGTGCCAGCATTTCAAACAGGGGTTTGAACTATGGCTACACCTTC	CASISNRGLNYGYTF
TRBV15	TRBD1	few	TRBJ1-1	TGTGCCACCAGCACCCGGACAGGGGCAGAAGCTTTCTTT	CATSTRTGAEAFF
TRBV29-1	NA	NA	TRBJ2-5	TGCAGCGTTGCGGAAGAGACCCAGTACTTC	CSVAEETQYF
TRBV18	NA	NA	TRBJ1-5	TGTGCCAGCTCACCAGCGCCAGACAATAGCAATCAGCCCCAGCATTTT	CASSPAPDNSNQPQHF
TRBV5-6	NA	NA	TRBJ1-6	TGTGCCAGCAGCTTTTTCAACTCCTATAATTCACCCCTCCACTTT	CASSFFNSYNSPLHF
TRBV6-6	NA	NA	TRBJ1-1	TGTGCCAGCAGGACTAATGAAGCTTTCTTT	CASRTNEAFF